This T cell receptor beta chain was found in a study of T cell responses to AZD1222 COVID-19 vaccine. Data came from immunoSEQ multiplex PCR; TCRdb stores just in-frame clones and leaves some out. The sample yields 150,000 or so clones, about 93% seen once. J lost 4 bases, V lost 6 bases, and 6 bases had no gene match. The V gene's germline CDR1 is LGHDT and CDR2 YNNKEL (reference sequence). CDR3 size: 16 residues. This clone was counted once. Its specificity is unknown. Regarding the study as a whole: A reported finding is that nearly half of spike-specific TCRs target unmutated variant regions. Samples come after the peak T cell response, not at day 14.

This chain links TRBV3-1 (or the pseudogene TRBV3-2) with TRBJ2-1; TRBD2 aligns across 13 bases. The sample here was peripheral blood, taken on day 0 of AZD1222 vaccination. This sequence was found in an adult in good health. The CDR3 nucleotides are TGTGCCAGCAGAGCGACTAGCGGGGGGCAGTACAATGAGCAGTTCTTC. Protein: CASRATSGGQYNEQFF.